This T cell receptor beta chain was captured by sequencing in a study of T cell repertoires in cytomegalovirus infection. Study summary: The public TCR beta signatures pointed to both CMV infection and matching HLA type. Findings and caveats of the study: It was HLA-C-restricted CMV-specific TCR beta clonotypes that dominated the response ex vivo. The study identified carriers of CMV plus the relevant HLA from cumulative public TCR beta family frequency.

MiXCR, applied by TCRdb to the reads, yields one record per CDR3 protein. This table holds 310,000 or so distinct CDR3 sequences, about 8.8% found once. This clonotype has at least ten counts. Its antigen remains unknown. J lost 3 bases, V lost 0 bases, and 4 bases had no gene match. Germline V gene sequence: CDR1 DFQATT, CDR2 SNEGSKA (reference sequence). This CDR3 comprises 14 residues. The sequence was collected from a human donor in good health (CMV status not recorded). Some clones in this sample may be carry-over from other donors' samples. The J gene is TRBJ2-7, the V gene TRBV20-1; TRBD2 agrees at 8 bases. The sample was PBMCs. In DNA form, the CDR3 reads TGCAGTGCTAGAGACGTAGCGGGGCACTACGAGCAGTACTTC. It translates to CSARDVAGHYEQYF.